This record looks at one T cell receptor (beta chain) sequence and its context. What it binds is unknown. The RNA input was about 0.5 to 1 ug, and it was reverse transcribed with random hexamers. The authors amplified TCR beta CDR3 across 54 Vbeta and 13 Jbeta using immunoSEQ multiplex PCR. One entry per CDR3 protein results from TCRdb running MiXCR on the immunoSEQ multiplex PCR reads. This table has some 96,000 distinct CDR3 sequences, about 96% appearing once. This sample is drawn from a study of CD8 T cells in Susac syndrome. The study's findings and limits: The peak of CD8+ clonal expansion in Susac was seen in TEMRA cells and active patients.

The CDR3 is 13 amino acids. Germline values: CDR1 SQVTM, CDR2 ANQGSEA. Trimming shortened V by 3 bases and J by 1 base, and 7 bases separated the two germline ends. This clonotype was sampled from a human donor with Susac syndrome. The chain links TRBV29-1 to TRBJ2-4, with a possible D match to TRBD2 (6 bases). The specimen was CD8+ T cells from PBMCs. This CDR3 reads CSVEEGAKNIQYF. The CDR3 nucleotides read TGCAGCGTTGAGGAGGGGGCCAAAAACATTCAGTACTTC.